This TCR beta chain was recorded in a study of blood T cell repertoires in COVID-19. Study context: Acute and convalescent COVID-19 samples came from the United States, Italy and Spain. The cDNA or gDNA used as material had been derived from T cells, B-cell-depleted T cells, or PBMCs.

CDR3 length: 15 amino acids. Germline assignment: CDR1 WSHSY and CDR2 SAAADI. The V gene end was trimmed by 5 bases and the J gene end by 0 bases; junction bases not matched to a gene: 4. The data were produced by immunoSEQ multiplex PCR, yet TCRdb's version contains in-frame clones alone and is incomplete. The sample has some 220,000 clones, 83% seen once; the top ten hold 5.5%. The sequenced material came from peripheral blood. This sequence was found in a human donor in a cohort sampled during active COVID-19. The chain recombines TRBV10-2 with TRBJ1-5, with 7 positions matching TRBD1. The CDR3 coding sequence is TGCGCCAGCAGTAACCGGGACAGTAGCAATCAGCCCCAGCATTTT. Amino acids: CASSNRDSSNQPQHF.